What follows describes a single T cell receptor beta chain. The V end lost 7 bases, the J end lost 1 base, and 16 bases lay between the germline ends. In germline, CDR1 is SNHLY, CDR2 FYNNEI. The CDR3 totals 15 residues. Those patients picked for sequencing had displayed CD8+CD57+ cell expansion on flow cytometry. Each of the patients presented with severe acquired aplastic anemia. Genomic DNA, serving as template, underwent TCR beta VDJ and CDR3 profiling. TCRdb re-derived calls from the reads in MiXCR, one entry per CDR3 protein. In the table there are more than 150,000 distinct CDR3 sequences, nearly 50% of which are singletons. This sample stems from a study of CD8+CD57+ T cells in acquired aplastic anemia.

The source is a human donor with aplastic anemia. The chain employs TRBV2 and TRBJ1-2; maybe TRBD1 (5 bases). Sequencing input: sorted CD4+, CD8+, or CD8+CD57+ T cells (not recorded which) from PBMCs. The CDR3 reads CASMVAGTLNYGYTF. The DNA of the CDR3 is TGTGCCAGCATGGTGGCAGGGACGCTTAACTATGGCTACACCTTC.